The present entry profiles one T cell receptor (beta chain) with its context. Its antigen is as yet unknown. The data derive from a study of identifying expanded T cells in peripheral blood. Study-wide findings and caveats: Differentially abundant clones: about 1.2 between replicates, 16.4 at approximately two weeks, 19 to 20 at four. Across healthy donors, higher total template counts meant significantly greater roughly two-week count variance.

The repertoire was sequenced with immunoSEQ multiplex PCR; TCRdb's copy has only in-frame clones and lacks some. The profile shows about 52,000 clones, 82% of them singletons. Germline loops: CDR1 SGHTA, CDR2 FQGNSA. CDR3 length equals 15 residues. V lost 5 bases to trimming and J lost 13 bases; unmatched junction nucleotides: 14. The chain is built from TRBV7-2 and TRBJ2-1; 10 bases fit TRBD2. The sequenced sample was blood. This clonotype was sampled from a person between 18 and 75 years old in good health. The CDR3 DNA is TGTGCCAGCAGCCCCGGGGGGAGCGGGGGGGTGTTACAGTTCTTC. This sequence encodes CASSPGGSGGVLQFF.